This record covers a single T cell receptor beta chain. In the source study's methods: Amplification with reference gene primers provided the estimates of nucleated cell counts. Assay: immunoSEQ multiplex PCR; the TCRdb copy retains only in-frame clones and omits some. V and J calls and clone size are given by that table; D and trimming were obtained from the DNA. The sample lists approximately 300,000 clones, approximately 84% seen once, with about a sixth in the top ten. This specimen comes from a study of blood T cell repertoires in COVID-19. Whole-study context: Acute and convalescent COVID-19 samples came from the United States, Italy and Spain.

Looked up from germline, CDR1 is SGHTS and CDR2 is YDEGEE. J was trimmed by 5 bases and V by 4 bases; bases with no gene match: 6. The length of the CDR3 is 15 residues. The sequencing sample was made of peripheral blood. This chain uses TRBV5-8 with TRBJ2-5; 12 nucleotides agree with TRBD1. This TCR was recovered from a person aged 65 to 85 with COVID-19, enrolled during active disease. As DNA, the CDR3 is TGTGCCAGCAGCGAGTTGGGACAGGGGGCCGAGACCCAGTACTTC. Its translation: CASSELGQGAETQYF.